The rows below give T cell receptor beta chains drawn from one sample of a study of blood T cell repertoires in COVID-19. Only in-frame clones appear in the TCRdb table, and some are missing; sequencing was by immunoSEQ multiplex PCR. The sample contains 80,000 to 95,000 clones, more than 65% of which appear only once. Sequenced: peripheral blood. The origin of the receptors is a woman aged 80 or older with active or convalescent COVID-19. Each CDR3 is given with its conserved first and last residue. Fields, in order: clone size, J gene, D gene, V gene, CDR3 protein, CDR3 DNA. A D gene is named only where the DNA matches it firmly. Not every row has a clone size; where given, it reads once, few, many or a size class.

size: NA; J: TRBJ1-2; D: NA; V: TRBV6-5; CDR3: CASAGTYYGYTF; DNA: TGTGCCAGTGCGGGGACCTACTATGGCTACACCTTC
size: NA; J: TRBJ1-4; D: NA; V: TRBV9; CDR3: CASSTRGGGTNEKLFF; DNA: TGTGCCAGCAGCACCCGGGGCGGGGGAACTAATGAAAAACTGTTTTTT
size: once; J: TRBJ1-1; D: TRBD1; V: TRBV6-5; CDR3: CASKQNRGDTEAFF; DNA: TGTGCCAGCAAACAGAACAGGGGGGACACTGAAGCTTTCTTT
size: NA; J: TRBJ2-1; D: TRBD1; V: TRBV30; CDR3: CAWGTGTTQFF; DNA: TGTGCCTGGGGGACAGGGACAACGCAGTTCTTC
size: NA; J: TRBJ1-6; D: NA; V: TRBV28; CDR3: CASSVLSGTRNSPLHF; DNA: TGTGCCAGCAGTGTCCTATCCGGGACTCGCAATTCACCCCTCCACTTT
size: NA; J: TRBJ1-2; D: TRBD1; V: TRBV20-1; CDR3: CSASGMGQADNYGYTF; DNA: TGCAGTGCTAGTGGCATGGGACAGGCAGATAACTATGGCTACACCTTC
size: NA; J: TRBJ2-1; D: TRBD2; V: TRBV7-8; CDR3: CATREAGDNEQFF; DNA: TGTGCCACCAGGGAGGCGGGAGACAATGAGCAGTTCTTC
size: NA; J: TRBJ2-3; D: NA; V: TRBV2; CDR3: CASSEEVTDTQYF; DNA: TGTGCCAGCAGTGAGGAGGTAACAGATACGCAGTATTTT
size: NA; J: TRBJ1-6; D: NA; V: TRBV6-6; CDR3: CASTYGGDNSPLHF; DNA: TGTGCCAGCACCTATGGGGGGGATAATTCACCCCTCCACTTT
size: many; J: TRBJ1-1; D: NA; V: TRBV29-1; CDR3: CSVIPRVYENPEAFF; DNA: TGCAGCGTTATCCCCAGGGTTTACGAGAACCCTGAAGCTTTCTTT
size: many; J: TRBJ2-7; D: TRBD1; V: TRBV19; CDR3: CATSPGQVSYEQYF; DNA: TGTGCCACATCTCCGGGACAGGTCTCCTACGAGCAGTACTTC
size: NA; J: TRBJ2-5; D: NA; V: TRBV5-5; CDR3: CASARKDSQETQYF; DNA: TGTGCCAGCGCCCGTAAGGACTCCCAAGAGACCCAGTACTTC
size: NA; J: TRBJ2-3; D: NA; V: TRBV9; CDR3: CASSVAGERGTDTQYF; DNA: TGTGCCAGCAGCGTAGCTGGGGAGCGCGGGACAGATACGCAGTATTTT
size: NA; J: TRBJ2-1; D: NA; V: TRBV7-2; CDR3: CASSLTQGGNEQFF; DNA: TGTGCCAGCAGCTTGACCCAGGGGGGTAATGAGCAGTTCTTC
size: NA; J: TRBJ1-1; D: NA; V: TRBV5-1; CDR3: CASSRSGNTEAFF; DNA: TGCGCCAGCAGCCGGTCAGGGAACACTGAAGCTTTCTTT
size: many; J: TRBJ1-6; D: NA; V: TRBV5-8; CDR3: CASSLNLGAIPLF; DNA: TGTGCCAGCAGCTTGAATTTGGGGGCCATACCTCTCTTT
size: NA; J: TRBJ1-1; D: NA; V: TRBV19; CDR3: CASSYGGGTEAFF; DNA: TGTGCCAGTAGTTATGGGGGAGGCACTGAAGCTTTCTTT
size: NA; J: TRBJ1-4; D: TRBD1; V: TRBV6-5; CDR3: CASTKQGAGEKLFF; DNA: TGTGCCAGCACCAAACAGGGGGCGGGCGAAAAACTGTTTTTT
size: NA; J: TRBJ1-1; D: NA; V: TRBV5-1; CDR3: CASSDHQRGNTEAFF; DNA: TGCGCCAGCAGCGATCATCAAAGGGGGAACACTGAAGCTTTCTTT
size: many; J: TRBJ1-2; D: TRBD1; V: TRBV4-3; CDR3: CASSLGTGGYGYTF; DNA: TGCGCCAGCAGCCTCGGGACAGGGGGCTATGGCTACACCTTC
size: NA; J: TRBJ2-2; D: TRBD2; V: TRBV6-6; CDR3: CASSRGGFETGELFF; DNA: TGTGCCAGCAGCCGCGGGGGTTTTGAGACCGGGGAGCTGTTTTTT
size: NA; J: TRBJ1-4; D: NA; V: TRBV6-1; CDR3: CASSEPLGGEKLFF; DNA: TGTGCCAGCAGTGAACCCCTCGGGGGGGAAAAACTGTTTTTT
size: NA; J: TRBJ1-2; D: NA; V: TRBV29-1; CDR3: CSVARANYGYTF; DNA: TGCAGCGTTGCCAGGGCTAACTATGGCTACACCTTC
size: large; J: TRBJ1-4; D: TRBD1; V: TRBV2; CDR3: CASSGGDRGREKLFF; DNA: TGTGCCAGCAGTGGGGGAGACAGGGGTCGAGAAAAACTGTTTTTT
size: few; J: TRBJ1-5; D: NA; V: TRBV27; CDR3: CASSSGGGNQPQHF; DNA: TGTGCCAGCAGTTCGGGGGGCGGAAATCAGCCCCAGCATTTT
size: once; J: TRBJ1-2; D: NA; V: TRBV2; CDR3: CAHTEVGDTAYGYTF; DNA: TGTGCCCATACGGAGGTGGGGGACACCGCCTATGGCTACACCTTC
size: NA; J: TRBJ2-4; D: NA; V: TRBV1; CDR3: CTSSQDLAGALAKNIQYF; DNA: TGCACCAGCAGCCAAGACCTAGCGGGGGCCCTAGCCAAAAACATTCAGTACTTC
size: NA; J: TRBJ1-3; D: NA; V: TRBV6-5; CDR3: CASSPGFGGNTIYF; DNA: TGTGCCAGCAGCCCGGGGTTTGGTGGAAACACCATATATTTT
size: once; J: TRBJ1-2; D: NA; V: TRBV28; CDR3: CASSMTGAYYGYTF; DNA: TGTGCCAGCAGTATGACAGGTGCTTACTATGGCTACACCTTC
size: NA; J: TRBJ2-3; D: NA; V: TRBV19; CDR3: CASSTGPVDTQYF; DNA: TGTGCCAGTAGTACGGGTCCAGTAGATACGCAGTATTTT
size: NA; J: TRBJ1-1; D: TRBD1; V: TRBV5-6; CDR3: CASSPTGRNTEAFF; DNA: TGTGCCAGCAGCCCGACAGGGAGGAACACTGAAGCTTTCTTT
size: NA; J: TRBJ1-1; D: TRBD1; V: TRBV5-1; CDR3: CASSLGQGKNTEAFF; DNA: TGCGCCAGCAGCTTGGGACAGGGAAAGAACACTGAAGCTTTCTTT
size: NA; J: TRBJ2-6; D: NA; V: TRBV7-8; CDR3: CASSPYRVGGANVLTF; DNA: TGTGCCAGCAGCCCCTACAGGGTAGGCGGGGCCAACGTCCTGACTTTC
size: NA; J: TRBJ2-3; D: NA; V: TRBV19; CDR3: CASSSALGAGTDTQYF; DNA: TGTGCCAGTAGTTCGGCTTTAGGGGCGGGCACAGATACGCAGTATTTT
size: NA; J: TRBJ2-3; D: NA; V: TRBV27; CDR3: CASSFLPRGTDTQYF; DNA: TGTGCCAGCAGTTTTCTCCCCAGGGGCACAGATACGCAGTATTTT
size: NA; J: TRBJ2-7; D: NA; V: TRBV3-1/TRBV3-2; CDR3: CASSPSDRPSEQYF; DNA: TGTGCCAGCAGCCCATCCGACAGGCCCTCGGAGCAGTACTTC
size: NA; J: TRBJ1-6; D: NA; V: TRBV27; CDR3: CASSLSRLRSPLHF; DNA: TGTGCCAGCAGTTTATCCAGGTTAAGATCACCCCTCCACTTT
size: NA; J: TRBJ2-7; D: NA; V: TRBV10-3; CDR3: CAISVGTSYEQYF; DNA: TGTGCCATCAGTGTCGGGACATCCTACGAGCAGTACTTC
size: NA; J: TRBJ2-2; D: TRBD1; V: TRBV5-5; CDR3: CASSTQGLTGELFF; DNA: TGTGCCAGCAGCACACAGGGGTTAACCGGGGAGCTGTTTTTT
size: NA; J: TRBJ1-1; D: NA; V: TRBV30; CDR3: CAWRLGGRGPTFF; DNA: TGTGCCTGGAGATTGGGAGGACGCGGCCCGACTTTCTTT
size: NA; J: TRBJ1-2; D: TRBD1; V: TRBV5-6; CDR3: CASTPFGQGPYTF; DNA: TGTGCCAGCACCCCTTTCGGACAGGGACCCTACACCTTC
size: NA; J: TRBJ2-1; D: TRBD2; V: TRBV5-1; CDR3: CASSWTRAGNNEQFF; DNA: TGCGCCAGCAGCTGGACTAGGGCGGGGAACAATGAGCAGTTCTTC
size: NA; J: TRBJ1-2; D: NA; V: TRBV12-3/TRBV12-4; CDR3: CASSRGGAYGYTF; DNA: TGTGCCAGCAGCCGAGGGGGGGCCTATGGCTACACCTTC
size: NA; J: TRBJ1-1; D: NA; V: TRBV19; CDR3: CASTDRNTEAFF; DNA: TGTGCCAGTACCGACAGGAACACTGAAGCTTTCTTT
size: NA; J: TRBJ1-2; D: TRBD1; V: TRBV6-5; CDR3: CASSYSMGQVGYTF; DNA: TGTGCCAGCAGTTACTCGATGGGACAGGTCGGATACACCTTC
size: medium-sized; J: TRBJ2-1; D: NA; V: TRBV9; CDR3: CASSVFGGEQFF; DNA: TGTGCCAGCAGCGTATTTGGGGGGGAGCAGTTCTTC
size: NA; J: TRBJ1-3; D: TRBD1; V: TRBV30; CDR3: CAWSETGTGNTIYF; DNA: TGTGCCTGGAGTGAGACAGGGACTGGAAACACCATATATTTT
size: NA; J: TRBJ1-5; D: NA; V: TRBV10-3; CDR3: CAIRHDSNQPQHF; DNA: TGTGCCATCAGACATGATAGCAATCAGCCCCAGCATTTT
size: NA; J: TRBJ2-7; D: NA; V: TRBV7-2; CDR3: CASSPTISYEQYF; DNA: TGTGCCAGCAGCCCGACAATTTCCTACGAGCAGTACTTC
size: NA; J: TRBJ1-3; D: NA; V: TRBV5-1; CDR3: CASTIAGVPGNTIYF; DNA: TGCGCCAGCACCATCGCAGGGGTACCTGGAAACACCATATATTTT
size: few; J: TRBJ1-6; D: NA; V: TRBV6-5; CDR3: CASGHPTGTNSPLHF; DNA: TGTGCCAGCGGCCACCCGACAGGCACCAATTCACCCCTCCACTTT
size: NA; J: TRBJ1-1; D: TRBD1; V: TRBV18; CDR3: CASSLWTGGEDPFEAFF; DNA: TGTGCCAGCTCACTTTGGACAGGGGGCGAGGACCCGTTTGAAGCTTTCTTT